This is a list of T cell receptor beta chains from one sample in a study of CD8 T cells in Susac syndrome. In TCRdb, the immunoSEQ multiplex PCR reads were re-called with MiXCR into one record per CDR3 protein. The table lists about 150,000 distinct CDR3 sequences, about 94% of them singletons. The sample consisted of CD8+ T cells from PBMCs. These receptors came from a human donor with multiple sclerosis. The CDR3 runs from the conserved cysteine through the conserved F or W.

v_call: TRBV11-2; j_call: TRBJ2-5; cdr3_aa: CASSTGTQYF
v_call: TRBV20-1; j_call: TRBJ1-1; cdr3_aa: CSAPLTVNTEAFF
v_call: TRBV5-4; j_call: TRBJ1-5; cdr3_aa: CASSFGINQPQHF
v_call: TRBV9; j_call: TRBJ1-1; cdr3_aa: CASSASGAGEAFF
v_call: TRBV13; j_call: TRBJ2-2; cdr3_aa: CASSPRLDGGAGELFF
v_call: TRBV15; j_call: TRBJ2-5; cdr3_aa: CATSRFRGNQETQYF
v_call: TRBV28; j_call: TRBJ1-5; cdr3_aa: CAGGRVRQPQHF
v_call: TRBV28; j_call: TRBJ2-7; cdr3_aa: CASSYGTGEQYF
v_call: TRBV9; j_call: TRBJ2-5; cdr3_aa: CASSVGEMIKETQYF
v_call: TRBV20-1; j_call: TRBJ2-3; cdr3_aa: CSARRLAVSDTQYF
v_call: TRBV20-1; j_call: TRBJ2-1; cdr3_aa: CSARDTSGGDYNEQFF
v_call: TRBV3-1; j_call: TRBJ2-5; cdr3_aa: CASSQVRIDKETQYF
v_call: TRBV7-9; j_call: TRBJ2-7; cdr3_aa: CASSWERGGVYEQYF